These 28 T cell receptor beta chains share one sample of origin, sequenced in a study of T cells and Merkel cell carcinoma outcomes. Produced via immunoSEQ multiplex PCR; TCRdb's table is partial and in-frame only. Among about 15,000 clones listed, more than 75% were seen once. Sequences were obtained from tumor tissue from Merkel cell carcinoma. All receptors derive from a human donor with Merkel cell carcinoma.

The chain uses TRBV6-1 and TRBJ1-1; D unclear. Per germline, CDR1 MNHNS and CDR2 SASEGT. The CDR3 covers 12 residues. The V end was cut by 8 bases, the J end by 1 base, with 8 bases between. The CDR3 protein is CASGDPNTEAFF. The CDR3 region has the DNA TGTGCCAGCGGGGATCCGAACACTGAAGCTTTCTTT.

There are a few counts of this clone. The chain carries TRBV27 and TRBJ1-6; no definite D call. The germline V gene has CDR1 MNHEY and CDR2 SMNVEV (reference sequence). The CDR3 is made up of 17 amino acids. V lost 1 base to trimming and J lost 10 bases, with 20 bases between them. The CDR3 nucleotides are TGTGCCAGCAGTTTATATTGGGCCGGGGTGTCAAAATCACCCCTCCACTTT. It is translated as CASSLYWAGVSKSPLHF.

On this clone itself: The junction differs from germline at one of its ends, possibly a read error. The V and J genes are TRBV2 and TRBJ1-5; D perhaps matches TRBD1 (6 bases). CDR1 is SNHLY, CDR2 FYNNEI, per germline. The CDR3 loop spans 14 amino acids. The CDR3 spells CASTQTGFNQPQHF. DNA of the CDR3: TGTGCCAGCACCCAAACAGGGTTCAATCAGCCTCAGCATTTT.

The V and J genes are TRBV28 and TRBJ1-4; D gene uncertain. Trimming left V 8 bases short and J 3 bases short, with 7 bases between. Germline V gives CDR1 MDHEN, CDR2 SYDVKM. CDR3 length equals 12 residues. As DNA, the CDR3 is TGTGCCAGCTCCCCCTCTAATGAAAAACTGTTTTTT. Its protein is CASSPSNEKLFF.

V gene TRBV7-2 combines with J gene TRBJ1-2, with D unresolved. From germline, CDR1 is SGHTA and CDR2 FQGNSA. CDR3 length equals 12 residues. V was clipped by 7 bases and J by 8 bases, with 14 bases between them. DNA for the CDR3: TGTGCCAGCACTGACGGGCCTAGCGGCTACACCTTC. It specifies CASTDGPSGYTF.

This clone was observed a few times. The chain employs TRBV5-1 and TRBJ1-5; weak D call: TRBD1 (5 bases). This CDR3 spans 13 amino acids. V lost 2 bases to trimming and J lost 8 bases, with 11 bases between them. Germline V gene sequence: CDR1 SGHRS, CDR2 YFSETQ. CDR3 sequence (DNA): TGCGCCAGCAGCTTTGGGACGGGCGAGCCCCAGCATTTT. Residues: CASSFGTGEPQHF.

A note on this clone: Other DNA variants within this sample encode the same CDR3. The CDR3 protein is CASSDLTGLDTQYF. The CDR3 nucleotides read TGTGCCAGTAGTGATTTAACAGGGCTAGATACGCAGTATTTT. The chain employs TRBV19 and TRBJ2-3; a weak D match, TRBD1 (6 bases). The CDR3 extends over 14 amino acids. V shed 5 bases and J shed 5 bases, with 14 bases lying between them. The V gene's germline CDR1 is LNHDA and CDR2 SQIVND (reference sequence).

The chain combines TRBV7-8 with TRBJ1-4; 7 nucleotides match TRBD1. CDR1 and CDR2 (germline): SGHVS, FQNEAQ. The CDR3 extends over 18 amino acids. J gave up 0 bases and V 5 bases, and 12 bases lay outside the gene matches. Written as DNA, the CDR3 is TGTGCCAGCAGCCTTATGAGGCAGGGGGAAGCAACTAATGAAAAACTGTTTTTT. It is translated as CASSLMRQGEATNEKLFF.

The sample holds one count of this clone. The V call is TRBV2, the J call TRBJ1-5; tentative D call: TRBD1 (5 bases). V lost 6 bases to trimming and J lost 6 bases, with 12 bases between them. There are 13 residues in the CDR3. Looked up from germline, CDR1 is SNHLY and CDR2 is FYNNEI. The CDR3 nucleotides read TGTGCCAGCAGCCGCGTAGGGGCTCAGCCCCAGCATTTT. Translation gives CASSRVGAQPQHF.

The CDR3 region has the DNA TGTGCCAGCAGTAGGAACAGCAACACCGGGGAGCTGTTTTTT. Encoded protein: CASSRNSNTGELFF. This chain joins TRBV2 and TRBJ2-2, with D hard to call. Germline assignment: CDR1 SNHLY and CDR2 FYNNEI. V lost 5 bases, J lost 2 bases, and 9 bases lay in between. The CDR3 is 14 residues long.

The chain is built from TRBV9 and TRBJ2-7, with 7 positions matching TRBD1. V dropped 3 bases and J dropped 3; count of bases not matched to a gene: 12. Germline loops: CDR1 SGDLS, CDR2 YYNGEE. The CDR3 spans 16 residues. This CDR3 is CASSGGDRSSGYEQYF. CDR3 nucleotides: TGTGCCAGCAGCGGAGGGGACAGATCTTCGGGCTACGAGCAGTACTTC.

The V call is TRBV7-9, the J call TRBJ2-3; D gene uncertain. Per the germline V gene, CDR1 is SEHNR and CDR2 is FQNEAQ (reference sequence). This CDR3 contains 13 residues. V gave up 1 base and J gave up 3 bases, with 5 bases separating them. CDR3 sequence reads: CASSLGPTDTQYF. The CDR3 bases are TGTGCCAGCAGCTTAGGACCAACAGATACGCAGTATTTT.

The rearrangement links TRBV14 to TRBJ2-3; the D is unclear. V lost 4 bases and J lost 2, with 4 bases in between. The CDR3 spans 12 residues. Germline-derived CDR1 and CDR2 are SGHDN and FVKESK. This CDR3 is CASSPYTDTQYF. The DNA of the CDR3 is TGTGCCAGCAGCCCATACACAGATACGCAGTATTTT. Filled out from reference TRBV14 and TRBJ2-3, the complete variable domain reads EAGVTQFPSHSVIEKGQTVTLRCDPISGHDNLYWYRRVMGKEIKFLLHFVKESKQDESGMPNNRFLAERTGGTYSTLKVQPAELEDSGVYFCASSPYTDTQYFGPGTRLTVL.

This chain joins TRBV2 and TRBJ1-5, with no clear D. The V gene's germline CDR1 is SNHLY and CDR2 FYNNEI. CDR3 length: 13 residues. Trimming shortened V by 6 bases and J by 0 bases, and 6 bases separated the two germline ends. CDR3 in amino acids: CASRPDSNQPQHF. For the CDR3, the DNA is TGTGCCAGCAGGCCCGATAGCAATCAGCCCCAGCATTTT.

The chain links TRBV14 to TRBJ2-7, with 7 bases lining up with TRBD1. Germline V gene data show CDR1 as SGHDN and CDR2 as FVKESK. The CDR3 has 16 amino acids. V shed 3 bases, J shed 3 bases, and the junction held 11 bases outside the gene matches. The CDR3 DNA follows: TGTGCCAGCAGCCAGAGGCCCGGGACAGTCGGCTACGAGCAGTACTTC. Protein sequence: CASSQRPGTVGYEQYF.

V gene TRBV6-4 combines with J gene TRBJ2-7; 9 positions agree with TRBD2. Germline CDR1 reads MRHNA; CDR2 reads SNTAGT. The V segment lost 5 bases and the J segment 6 bases; nucleotides outside the gene matches: 11. The CDR3 runs 15 residues. CDR3 protein: CASSPSLAGVGEQYF. The DNA for the CDR3 is TGTGCCAGCAGTCCCTCGTTAGCGGGAGTTGGCGAGCAGTACTTC.

The chain recombines TRBV2 with TRBJ2-3, with TRBD2 identical over 10 bases. The germline V gene encodes CDR1 SNHLY and CDR2 FYNNEI. The CDR3 totals 15 residues. Trimming cost V 9 bases and J 3 bases; bases outside gene matches: 9. CDR3 nucleotides: TGTGCCAGGAACTTACTAGCGGGGAGTACAGATACGCAGTATTTT. Translation: CARNLLAGSTDTQYF.

About this clone itself: The same CDR3 is also encoded by other DNA sequences in this sample. The genes are TRBV30 and TRBJ2-1; D may match TRBD1 or TRBD2 (5 bases each). The CDR3 loop spans 13 amino acids. Germline V gives CDR1 GTSNPN, CDR2 SVGIG (reference sequence). V was shortened by 2 bases and J by 5 bases, with 10 bases between the two germline ends. The CDR3 DNA follows: TGTGCCTGGAGTTGGGGGTTAAACAATGAGCAGTTCTTC. It encodes CAWSWGLNNEQFF.

The V gene is TRBV11-1, the J gene TRBJ2-3; 7 positions agree with TRBD1. This CDR3 spans 14 amino acids. The V and J ends lost 2 bases and 9 bases, in that order; junction bases with no gene match: 8. CDR1 SGHAT and CDR2 FQDESV come from the germline V gene (reference sequence). Here the CDR3 DNA reads TGTGCCAGCAGCTTACCCGGGACAGCGAGCACGCAGTATTTT. This encodes CASSLPGTASTQYF.

The chain carries TRBV9 and TRBJ2-1; 12 nucleotides align to TRBD2. The V gene end was trimmed by 1 base and the J gene end by 9 bases; junction bases not matched to a gene: 8. The CDR3 consists of 16 residues. From germline, CDR1 is SGDLS and CDR2 YYNGEE. The CDR3 spells CASSVRLAGGPGEQFF. The CDR3 DNA reads as TGTGCCAGCAGCGTAAGGCTAGCGGGGGGGCCGGGTGAGCAGTTCTTC.

The gene calls are TRBV6-4 and TRBJ2-2, with TRBD2 identical over 8 bases. CDR3 length: 15 residues. CDR1 and CDR2 from the germline V gene are MRHNA and SNTAGT. With V trimmed by 5 bases and J by 4 bases, 6 bases remained unmatched. The CDR3 region is CASSISGDGTGELFF. As DNA, the CDR3 is TGTGCCAGCAGTATTAGCGGGGATGGCACCGGGGAGCTGTTTTTT.

J is TRBJ1-4 and V is TRBV5-1; 7 bases are shared with TRBD1. The CDR3 length is 13 residues. Looked up from germline, CDR1 is SGHRS and CDR2 is YFSETQ. J was trimmed by 8 bases and V by 4 bases; bases with no gene match: 5. The CDR3 region is CASSLGDREKLFF. The CDR3 coding sequence is TGCGCCAGCAGCCTGGGGGACAGAGAAAAACTGTTTTTT.

J is TRBJ2-3 and V is TRBV9; 10 nucleotides line up with TRBD2. V shed 0 bases and J 2 bases; nucleotides not matched to a gene: 21. CDR3 length equals 22 residues. Germline V lookup: CDR1 SGDLS, CDR2 YYNGEE. CDR3 coding DNA: TGTGCCAGCAGCGTAGCTACTCCCCCGACTAGCGGGCAAAGGTTTATCACAGATACGCAGTATTTT. Translated, it gives CASSVATPPTSGQRFITDTQYF.

The chain recombines TRBV9 with TRBJ2-1, with 11 bases aligning to TRBD1. J lost 9 bases, V lost 3 bases, and 5 bases had no gene match. This CDR3 contains 14 residues. CDR1 SGDLS and CDR2 YYNGEE come from the germline V gene. The CDR3 region has the DNA TGTGCCAGCAGCGCGGGACAGGGGGGGGGTGAGCAGTTCTTC. Protein product: CASSAGQGGGEQFF. Filled out from reference TRBV9 and TRBJ2-1, the complete variable domain reads DSGVTQTPKHLITATGQRVTLRCSPRSGDLSVYWYQQSLDQGLQFLIQYYNGEERAKGNILERFSAQQFPDLHSELNLSSLELGDSALYFCASSAGQGGGEQFFGPGTRLTVL.

The chain uses TRBV27 and TRBJ1-3; no clear D gene. Trimming left V 6 bases short and J 1 base short, with 16 bases between. Germline V gene data show CDR1 as MNHEY and CDR2 as SMNVEV (reference sequence). The CDR3 consists of 16 residues. The CDR3 loop is CASSYGRGLSGNTIYF. The CDR3 DNA is TGTGCCAGCAGCTACGGCCGGGGATTGTCTGGAAACACCATATATTTT.

This clone was seen a single time. At one end the junction does not follow the germline gene, possibly because of a read error. The rearrangement links TRBV11-2 to TRBJ1-1, with 10 nucleotides matching TRBD1. Germline values: CDR1 SGHAT, CDR2 FQNNGV. This CDR3 has 17 amino acids. The CDR3: CANSLGQGGQMNTEAFF. The CDR3 DNA follows: TGTGCCAACAGCCTAGGACAGGGGGGCCAAATGAACACTGAAGCTTTCTTT.

V gene TRBV2 combines with J gene TRBJ1-1; D perhaps matches TRBD1 (5 bases). Trimming removed 5 bases at V and 5 bases at J, with 15 bases between. CDR3 length: 14 amino acids. Germline CDR1 SNHLY, CDR2 FYNNEI. In nucleotides, the CDR3 is TGTGCCAGCAGTCAAGACAGCCCGGGGACTGAAGCTTTCTTT. Protein: CASSQDSPGTEAFF.

V is TRBV2 and J is TRBJ2-7; D ambiguous. The length of the CDR3 is 11 residues. V was cut by 4 bases and J by 5 bases, with 6 bases left in between. Germline CDR1 reads SNHLY; CDR2 reads FYNNEI. The DNA of the CDR3 is TGTGCCAGCAGTGGGACGGACGAGCAGTACTTC. Translation gives CASSGTDEQYF.